The 25 T cell receptor beta chains given below trace back to one sample, sequenced in a study of blood T cells in healthy people across ages (dated by TCRdb to between 2015 and 2017). The method was 5' RACE. Sequencing instrument: Illumina HiSeq 2500. A second PCR of about 6 to 11 cycles was performed with a sample-barcoded 5' primer and a J-beta primer mix. The public reads were quality trimmed at Q25 with fastp and then assembled into clones with MiXCR by TCRdb, keeping productive beta chains. Rows matching on CDR3 protein sequence are summarized as one entry with the most common DNA and genes. The sample has some 730,000 distinct CDR3 sequences on record, 20% to 25% of them singletons. Roughly a fifth of the sample is in the top ten clones. Sequencing was done on a sample of blood. All receptors derive from a man between 65 and 80 years old in good health.

The J gene is TRBJ2-1, the V gene TRBV7-2; D is perhaps TRBD1 or TRBD2 (5 bases each). CDR1 is SGHTA and CDR2 is FQGNSA in the germline V gene. CDR3 size: 16 residues. V lost 4 bases, J lost 6 bases, and 19 bases lay in between. The CDR3 region is CASSSRGRPLSNEQFF. CDR3 nucleotide sequence: TGTGCCAGCAGCTCCCGGGGCAGGCCGCTTTCCAATGAGCAGTTCTTC.

The chain carries TRBV7-2 and TRBJ1-2; TRBD1 aligns across 7 bases. Per the germline V gene, CDR1 is SGHTA and CDR2 is FQGNSA. The CDR3 is 13 amino acids. V lost 5 bases to trimming and J lost 7 bases; unmatched junction nucleotides: 7. In DNA, the CDR3 is TGTGCCAGCAGCCCCACAGGGGAGGGTGGCTACACCTTC. Translation gives CASSPTGEGGYTF.

There are a few counts of this clonotype. The chain is built from TRBV29-1 and TRBJ1-1, with D possibly TRBD1 on 6 matching bases. The CDR3 consists of 14 residues. The V and J ends lost 5 bases and 4 bases respectively, with 17 bases between them. The germline V gene encodes CDR1 SQVTM and CDR2 ANQGSEA. CDR3 amino acids: CSVMGGGGSTEAFF. The CDR3 DNA reads as TGCAGCGTTATGGGGGGCGGAGGTAGCACTGAAGCTTTCTTT.

The genes are TRBV9 and TRBJ2-5, with 9 bases fitting TRBD2. The closer fit of TRBJ2-1 to the DNA end suggests the J call may be wrong. The CDR3 has 14 residues. Per germline, CDR1 SGDLS and CDR2 YYNGEE. DNA for the CDR3: TGTGCCAGCAGCTACGCGGGAGGGAGGGATGAGCAGTTCTTC. This translates into CASSYAGGRDEQFF.

This clonotype has a handful of counts. The V call is TRBV14, the J call TRBJ2-7; no clear D. CDR1 is SGHDN, CDR2 FVKESK, per germline. The CDR3 spans 15 residues. V dropped 0 bases and J dropped 3 bases, with 12 bases sitting between them. The CDR3 nucleotides read TGTGCCAGCAGCCAAGATAGGAGATTTGTCTACGAGCAGTACTTC. Amino acid sequence: CASSQDRRFVYEQYF. Looking up the rest from reference TRBV14 and TRBJ2-7 gives the full variable domain: EAGVTQFPSHSVIEKGQTVTLRCDPISGHDNLYWYRRVMGKEIKFLLHFVKESKQDESGMPNNRFLAERTGGTYSTLKVQPAELEDSGVYFCASSQDRRFVYEQYFGPGTRLTVT.

This clonotype came up a few times. The chain employs TRBV12-3 or TRBV12-4 and TRBJ2-1; D is unresolved. The CDR3 sequence is 14 residues long. The V and J ends lost 6 bases and 0 bases respectively, with 9 bases between them. The CDR3 sequence: CASRLGFSYNEQFF. DNA for the CDR3: TGTGCCAGCAGGCTGGGGTTCTCCTACAATGAGCAGTTCTTC.

This chain connects TRBV24-1 to TRBJ2-3; 9 bases are shared with TRBD1. CDR3 length equals 16 residues. V dropped 3 bases and J dropped 2; count of bases not matched to a gene: 5. The germline V gene encodes CDR1 KGHDR and CDR2 SFDVKD. CDR3 in amino acids: CATSDPGTGNTDTQYF. DNA of the CDR3: TGTGCCACCAGTGATCCCGGGACAGGGAACACAGATACGCAGTATTTT.

V gene TRBV29-1 combines with J gene TRBJ2-7, with 10 bases lining up with TRBD1. Trimming at V came to 6 bases and at J to 5 bases, leaving 4 bases not matched to a gene. Germline V CDR1 and CDR2: SQVTM, ANQGSEA. The length of the CDR3 is 12 residues. CDR3 sequence: CSVGQGVNEQYF. CDR3 DNA sequence: TGCAGCGTCGGACAGGGGGTCAACGAGCAGTACTTC.

This clonotype was observed a few times. This chain uses TRBV11-2 with TRBJ2-1; TRBD2 matches 9 bases. V was pared by 4 bases and J by 5 bases, with 6 bases of the junction left unmatched. The CDR3 is 15 amino acids. CDR1 and CDR2 (germline): SGHAT, FQNNGV. The CDR3 nucleotides read TGTGCCAGCAGCTCCCCAGCGGGGGGAAACAATGAGCAGTTCTTC. It is translated as CASSSPAGGNNEQFF.

The chain couples TRBV20-1 to TRBJ2-5; maybe TRBD1 (8 bases). The J call could be wrong; TRBJ2-7 is a better fit for the DNA end. The CDR3 runs to 13 residues. Per germline, CDR1 DFQATT and CDR2 SNEGSKA (reference sequence). The CDR3 loop reads CSARTGTTYEQYF. The CDR3 bases are TGCAGTGCTCGGACAGGGACTACCTACGAGCAGTACTTC.

This clonotype was seen more than once but under ten times. The chain combines TRBV7-8 with TRBJ2-7; D perhaps matches TRBD2 (6 bases). The DNA end is a closer match to TRBJ2-1, so the J assignment may be wrong. The CDR3 is 13 amino acids. From germline, CDR1 is SGHVS and CDR2 FQNEAQ. For the CDR3, the DNA is TGTGCCAGCAGCTTAGGGAGGGTCCATGAGCAGTTCTTC. Its translation is CASSLGRVHEQFF.

There are a few counts of this clonotype. The chain is built from TRBV12-3 or TRBV12-4 and TRBJ1-1; 9 bases line up with TRBD1. The CDR3 is made up of 15 amino acids. J gave up 5 bases and V 6 bases, and 10 bases lay outside the gene matches. DNA for the CDR3: TGTGCCAGCAGCCGACTCGGACAGGGGAGGACTGAAGCTTTCTTT. It translates to CASSRLGQGRTEAFF.

The V and J genes are TRBV12-3 or TRBV12-4 and TRBJ2-5; possibly TRBD1 or TRBD2 for D (5 bases each). The assigned J gene may be wrong: the sequence end matches TRBJ2-7 better. The CDR3 has 13 amino acids. CDR3 bases: TGTGCCAGCAGTTTAATCCGGGGCTCCGAGCAGTACGTC. Translated: CASSLIRGSEQYV.

This clonotype was picked up one time. V usage is TRBV28 and J usage is TRBJ2-1; 7 bases agree with TRBD1. From germline, CDR1 is MDHEN and CDR2 SYDVKM. The CDR3 length is 15 residues. The V segment lost 4 bases and the J segment 0 bases; nucleotides outside the gene matches: 3. The CDR3 region has the DNA TGTGCCAGCAGTTCTCGACAGGGCTCCTACAATGAGCAGTTCTTC. This sequence encodes CASSSRQGSYNEQFF.

The V and J genes are TRBV5-1 and TRBJ1-2; D remains ambiguous. This CDR3 has 13 amino acids. Germline values: CDR1 SGHRS, CDR2 YFSETQ. Trimming pared 2 bases from V and 4 bases from J, leaving 9 bases between. The CDR3 loop reads CASSFSRSYGYTF. Here the CDR3 DNA reads TGCGCCAGCAGCTTCAGCAGGAGCTATGGCTACACCTTC.

This clonotype was picked up a small number of times. The CDR3 nucleotides are TGTGCCAGCAGCTCAGGGTTCTCCTACAATGAGCAGTTCTTC. It specifies CASSSGFSYNEQFF. This rearrangement joins TRBV7-9 to TRBJ2-1; the D gene is possibly TRBD1 (5 bases). The CDR3 contains 14 residues. CDR1 is SEHNR and CDR2 is FQNEAQ in the germline V gene (reference sequence). V shed 4 bases and J shed 0 bases, with 7 bases lying between them.

V and J are TRBV29-1 and TRBJ1-5; D unresolved. Germline V lookup: CDR1 SQVTM, CDR2 ANQGSEA. The germline V and J ends were trimmed by 7 bases and 2 bases, with 12 bases remaining between them. This CDR3 has 13 residues. CDR3 coding DNA: TGCAGCGCCACGCTCGGGGGCAATCAGCCCCAGCATTTT. Encoded protein: CSATLGGNQPQHF. The full variable domain, in which reference TRBV29-1 and TRBJ1-5 provide the parts outside the CDR3, is SAVISQKPSRDICQRGTSLTIQCQVDSQVTMMFWYRQQPGQSLTLIATANQGSEATYESGFVIDKFPISRPNLTFSTLTVSNMSPEDSSIYLCSATLGGNQPQHFGDGTRLSIL.

V is TRBV7-9 and J is TRBJ1-1; D remains unclear. Germline V lookup: CDR1 SEHNR, CDR2 FQNEAQ (reference sequence). The CDR3 is 11 amino acids. Between the trimmed V and J ends, which lost 7 bases and 3 bases, there was a span of 6 bases. CDR3 nucleotides: TGTGCCAGCACCTTGGACACTGAAGCTTTCTTT. It codes for CASTLDTEAFF.

There are a few counts of this clonotype. The chain couples TRBV25-1 to TRBJ2-5; D not certain. The DNA end is more similar to TRBJ2-1, so the J call may be wrong. The CDR3 consists of 11 residues. CDR1 and CDR2 from the germline V gene are MGHDK and SYGVNS. The CDR3 nucleotides read TGTGCCAGCAGTGGTGTATATGAGCAGTTCTTC. This translates into CASSGVYEQFF.

This chain uses TRBV9 with TRBJ2-2; possible D gene TRBD2, 7 bases. This CDR3 region has 15 residues. V lost 5 bases and J 3 bases, leaving 14 bases between the germline ends. CDR1 and CDR2 from the germline V gene are SGDLS and YYNGEE. CDR3 region: CASRGGAPDTGELFF. The CDR3 nucleotides are TGTGCCAGCAGGGGGGGGGCGCCGGACACCGGGGAGCTGTTTTTT. Supplemented by reference TRBV9 and TRBJ2-2, the full variable domain reads DSGVTQTPKHLITATGQRVTLRCSPRSGDLSVYWYQQSLDQGLQFLIQYYNGEERAKGNILERFSAQQFPDLHSELNLSSLELGDSALYFCASRGGAPDTGELFFGEGSRLTVL.

In DNA form, the CDR3 reads TGTGCCAGCAGCCACGGGACTAGCGGGGGGTACGGGGAGCTGTTTTTT. This codes for CASSHGTSGGYGELFF. V usage is TRBV11-2 and J usage is TRBJ2-2, with 15 bases fitting TRBD2. Germline V gene sequence: CDR1 SGHAT, CDR2 FQNNGV. The CDR3 spans 16 residues. The V segment lost 5 bases and the J segment 7 bases; nucleotides outside the gene matches: 5.

The V and J genes are TRBV5-4 and TRBJ1-1, with D uncertain. This CDR3 comprises 13 residues. CDR1 is SGHNT and CDR2 is YYREEE in the germline V gene (reference sequence). The ends were cut back, 5 bases at V and 0 bases at J, with 8 bases in the middle. DNA of the CDR3: TGTGCCAGCAGTACAGAACTGAACACTGAAGCTTTCTTT. Residues: CASSTELNTEAFF.

The table lists this clonotype with a few counts. The rearrangement links TRBV29-1 to TRBJ2-1, with TRBD2 identical over 10 bases. Germline V gives CDR1 SQVTM, CDR2 ANQGSEA. The CDR3 covers 12 residues. V lost 8 bases to trimming and J lost 7 bases; unmatched junction nucleotides: 5. CDR3 in DNA: TGCAGCCCGGTGGGACTAGCGAATGAGCAGTTCTTC. This sequence encodes CSPVGLANEQFF.

CDR3 in amino acids: CASSPQTGFHEQFF. DNA of the CDR3: TGTGCCAGCTCACCACAGACAGGTTTTCATGAGCAGTTCTTC. The chain carries TRBV18 and TRBJ2-1; possibly TRBD1 for D (6 bases). The CDR3 totals 14 residues. Germline loops: CDR1 KGHSH, CDR2 LQKENI. Trimming left V 1 base short and J 8 bases short, with 12 bases between.

This clonotype was picked up many times. V and J are TRBV5-1 and TRBJ2-7; D uncertain. With 1 base removed from V and 7 bases from J, the gap between germline ends came to 12 bases. Germline V lookup: CDR1 SGHRS, CDR2 YFSETQ. This CDR3 has 13 amino acids. CDR3 sequence (DNA): TGCGCCAGCAGCTTGCATCCCGCTAATGAGCAGTACTTC. It codes for CASSLHPANEQYF.